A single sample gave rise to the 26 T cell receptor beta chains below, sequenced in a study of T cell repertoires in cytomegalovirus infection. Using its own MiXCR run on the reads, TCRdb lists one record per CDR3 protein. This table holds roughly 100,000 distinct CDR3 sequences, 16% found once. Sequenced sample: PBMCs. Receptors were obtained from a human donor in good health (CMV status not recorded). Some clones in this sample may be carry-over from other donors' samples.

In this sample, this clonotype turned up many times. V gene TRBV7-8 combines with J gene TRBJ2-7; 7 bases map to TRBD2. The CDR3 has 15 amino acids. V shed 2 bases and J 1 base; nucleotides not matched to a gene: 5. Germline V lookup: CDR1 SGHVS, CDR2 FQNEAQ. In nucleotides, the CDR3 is TGTGCCAGCAGCTTAATCGGGGGGTCGTCCTACGAGCAGTACTTC. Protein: CASSLIGGSSYEQYF.

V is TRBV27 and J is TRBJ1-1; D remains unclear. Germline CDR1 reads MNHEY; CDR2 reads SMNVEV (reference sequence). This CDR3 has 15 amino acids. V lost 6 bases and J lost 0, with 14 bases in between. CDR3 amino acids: CASSPNGFMNTEAFF. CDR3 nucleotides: TGTGCCAGCAGCCCTAACGGGTTCATGAACACTGAAGCTTTCTTT.

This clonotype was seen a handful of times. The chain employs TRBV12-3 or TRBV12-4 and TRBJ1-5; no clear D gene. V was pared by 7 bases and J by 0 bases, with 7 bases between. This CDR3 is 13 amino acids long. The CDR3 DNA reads TGTGCCAGCACGGACTATAGCAATCAGCCCCAGCATTTT. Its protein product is CASTDYSNQPQHF.

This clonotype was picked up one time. CDR3 amino acids: CASSEDPGNTIYF. The CDR3 region has the DNA TGTGCCAGCAGCGAAGACCCCGGAAACACCATATATTTT. This sequence joins TRBV6-2 or TRBV6-3 and TRBJ1-3; D call uncertain. This CDR3 comprises 13 residues. Trimming stripped 6 bases from V and 4 bases from J, with 10 bases between. In germline, CDR1 is MNHEY, CDR2 SVGEGT.

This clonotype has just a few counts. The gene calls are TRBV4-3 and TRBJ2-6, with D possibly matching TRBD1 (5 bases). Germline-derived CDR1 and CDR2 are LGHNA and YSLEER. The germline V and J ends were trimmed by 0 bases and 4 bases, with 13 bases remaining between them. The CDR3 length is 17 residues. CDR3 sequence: CASSQETAFRGANVLTF. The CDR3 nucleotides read TGCGCCAGCAGCCAAGAGACAGCTTTCAGGGGGGCCAACGTCCTGACTTTC.

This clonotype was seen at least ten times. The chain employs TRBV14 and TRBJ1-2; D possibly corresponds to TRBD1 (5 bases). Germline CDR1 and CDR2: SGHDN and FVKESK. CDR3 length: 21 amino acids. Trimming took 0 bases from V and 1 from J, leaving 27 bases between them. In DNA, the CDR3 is TGTGCCAGCAGCCAAGATCCGTACACGAGGGACCCCCTGCTAGATAACTATGGCTACACCTTC. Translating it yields CASSQDPYTRDPLLDNYGYTF. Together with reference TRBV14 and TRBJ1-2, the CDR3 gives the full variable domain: EAGVTQFPSHSVIEKGQTVTLRCDPISGHDNLYWYRRVMGKEIKFLLHFVKESKQDESGMPNNRFLAERTGGTYSTLKVQPAELEDSGVYFCASSQDPYTRDPLLDNYGYTFGSGTRLTVV.

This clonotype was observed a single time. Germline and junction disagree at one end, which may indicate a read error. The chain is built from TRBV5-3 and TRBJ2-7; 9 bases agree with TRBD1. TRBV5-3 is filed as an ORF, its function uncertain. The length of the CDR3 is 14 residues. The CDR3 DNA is TGTGCCAGCAGCTATGCCGGGACAGGGAGAGAGGGGTACTTC. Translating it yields CASSYAGTGREGYF.

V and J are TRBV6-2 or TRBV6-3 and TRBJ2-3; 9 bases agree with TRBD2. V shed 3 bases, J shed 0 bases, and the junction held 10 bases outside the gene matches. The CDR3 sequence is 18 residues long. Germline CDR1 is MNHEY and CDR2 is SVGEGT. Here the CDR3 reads CASSYRGLASASTDTQYF. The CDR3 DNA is TGTGCCAGCAGTTATAGGGGACTAGCTTCCGCTAGCACAGATACGCAGTATTTT.

DNA of the CDR3: TGTGCCAGCAGCGACCGGGACAGGGTGAAGGATGGCTACACCTTC. Its translation is CASSDRDRVKDGYTF. This chain uses TRBV7-6 with TRBJ1-2, with 9 bases identical to TRBD1. V lost 5 bases to trimming and J lost 6 bases; unmatched junction nucleotides: 10. The CDR3 runs 15 residues. Germline CDR1 reads SGHVS; CDR2 reads FNYEAQ.

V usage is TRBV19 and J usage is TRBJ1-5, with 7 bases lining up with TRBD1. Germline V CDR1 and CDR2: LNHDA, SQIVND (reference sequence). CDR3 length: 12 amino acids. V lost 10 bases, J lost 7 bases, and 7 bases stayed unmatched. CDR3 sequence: CATKSGGQPQHF. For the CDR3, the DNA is TGTGCCACCAAATCAGGGGGACAGCCCCAGCATTTT.

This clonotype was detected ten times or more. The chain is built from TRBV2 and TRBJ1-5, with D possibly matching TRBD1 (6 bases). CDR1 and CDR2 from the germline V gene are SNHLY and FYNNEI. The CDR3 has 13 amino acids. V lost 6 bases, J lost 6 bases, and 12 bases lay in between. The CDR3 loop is CASSPGGAQPQHF. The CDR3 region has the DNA TGTGCCAGCAGCCCCGGGGGGGCTCAGCCCCAGCATTTT.

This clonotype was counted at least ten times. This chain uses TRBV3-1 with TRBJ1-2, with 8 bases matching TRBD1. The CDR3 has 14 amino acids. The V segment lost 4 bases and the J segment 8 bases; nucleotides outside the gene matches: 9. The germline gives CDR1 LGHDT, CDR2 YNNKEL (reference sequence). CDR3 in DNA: TGTGCCAGCAGCCGGACGACAGGGGAGGTGGGCTACACCTTC. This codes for CASSRTTGEVGYTF.

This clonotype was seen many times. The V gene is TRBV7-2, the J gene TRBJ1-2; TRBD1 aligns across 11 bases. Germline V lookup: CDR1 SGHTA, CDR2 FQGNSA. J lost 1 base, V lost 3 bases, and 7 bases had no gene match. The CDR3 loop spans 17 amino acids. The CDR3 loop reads CASSFLRDRGFNYGYTF. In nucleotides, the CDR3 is TGTGCCAGCAGCTTCCTCCGGGACAGGGGGTTTAACTATGGCTACACCTTC.

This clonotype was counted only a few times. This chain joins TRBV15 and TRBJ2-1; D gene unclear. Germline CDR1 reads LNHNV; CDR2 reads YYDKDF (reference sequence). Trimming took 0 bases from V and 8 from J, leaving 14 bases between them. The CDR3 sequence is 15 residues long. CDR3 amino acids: CATSRDRGLLYEQFF. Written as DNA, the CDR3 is TGTGCCACCAGCAGAGATCGAGGTCTTCTCTATGAGCAGTTCTTC.

CDR3 in amino acids: CASSPAWGTIGKLFF. CDR3 nucleotides: TGTGCCAGCAGCCCTGCCTGGGGGACTATTGGAAAACTGTTTTTT. The chain has TRBV4-2 and TRBJ1-4; the D gene is possibly TRBD1 (5 bases). Germline CDR1 is LGHNA and CDR2 is YNFKEQ. The V and J ends lost 4 bases and 10 bases respectively, with 19 bases between them. The CDR3 is 15 amino acids.

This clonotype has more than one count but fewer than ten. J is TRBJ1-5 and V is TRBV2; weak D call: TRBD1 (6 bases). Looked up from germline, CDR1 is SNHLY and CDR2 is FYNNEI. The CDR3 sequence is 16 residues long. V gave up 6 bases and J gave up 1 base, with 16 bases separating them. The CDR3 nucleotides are TGTGCCAGCAGCGACGGACAGAGGGCAAGCAATCAGCCCCAGCATTTT. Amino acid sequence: CASSDGQRASNQPQHF. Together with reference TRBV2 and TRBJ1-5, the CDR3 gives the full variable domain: EPEVTQTPSHQVTQMGQEVILRCVPISNHLYFYWYRQILGQKVEFLVSFYNNEISEKSEIFDDQFSVERPDGSNFTLKIRSTKLEDSAMYFCASSDGQRASNQPQHFGDGTRLSIL.

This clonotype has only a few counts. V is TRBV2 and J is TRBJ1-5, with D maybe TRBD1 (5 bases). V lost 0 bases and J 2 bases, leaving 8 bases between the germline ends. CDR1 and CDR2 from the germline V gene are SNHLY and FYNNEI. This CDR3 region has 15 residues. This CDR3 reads CASSEARGGNQPQHF. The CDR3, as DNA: TGTGCCAGCAGTGAAGCGCGGGGGGGCAATCAGCCCCAGCATTTT.

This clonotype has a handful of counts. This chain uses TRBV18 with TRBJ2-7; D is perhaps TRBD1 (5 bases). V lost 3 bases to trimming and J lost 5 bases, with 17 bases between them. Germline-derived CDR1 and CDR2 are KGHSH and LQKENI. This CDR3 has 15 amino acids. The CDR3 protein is CASSPEVPDSHEQYF. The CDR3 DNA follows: TGTGCCAGCTCACCTGAGGTTCCCGACAGCCACGAGCAGTACTTC.

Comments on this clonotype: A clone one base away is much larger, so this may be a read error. DNA for the CDR3: TGTGCCAGCAGCTTGGCGGAGGAGGGCAATCCGCCCCAGCATTTT. This translates into CASSLAEEGNPPQHF. This chain uses TRBV5-4 with TRBJ1-5, with D unresolved. The length of the CDR3 is 15 residues. Germline lookup yields CDR1 SGHNT and CDR2 YYREEE (reference sequence).

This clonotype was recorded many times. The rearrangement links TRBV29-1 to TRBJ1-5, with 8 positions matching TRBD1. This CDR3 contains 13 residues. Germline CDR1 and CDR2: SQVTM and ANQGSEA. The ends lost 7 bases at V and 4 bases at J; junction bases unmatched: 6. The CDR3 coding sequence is TGCAGCGGGTCACAGGGGGATAATCAGCCCCAGCATTTT. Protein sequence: CSGSQGDNQPQHF.

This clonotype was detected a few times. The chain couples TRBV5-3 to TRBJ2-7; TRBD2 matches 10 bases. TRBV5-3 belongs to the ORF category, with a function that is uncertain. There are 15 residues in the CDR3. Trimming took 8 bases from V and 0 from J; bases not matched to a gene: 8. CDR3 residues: CASSERGGSSYEQYF. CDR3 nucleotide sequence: TGTGCCAGCAGCGAGCGGGGGGGGAGCTCCTACGAGCAGTACTTC.

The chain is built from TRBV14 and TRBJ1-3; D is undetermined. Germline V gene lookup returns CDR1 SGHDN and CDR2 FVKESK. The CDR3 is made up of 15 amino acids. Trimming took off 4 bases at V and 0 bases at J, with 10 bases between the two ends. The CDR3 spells CASSRQFSSGNTIYF. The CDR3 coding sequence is TGTGCCAGCAGCCGACAATTTTCCTCTGGAAACACCATATATTTT. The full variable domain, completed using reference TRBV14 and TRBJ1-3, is EAGVTQFPSHSVIEKGQTVTLRCDPISGHDNLYWYRRVMGKEIKFLLHFVKESKQDESGMPNNRFLAERTGGTYSTLKVQPAELEDSGVYFCASSRQFSSGNTIYFGEGSWLTVV.

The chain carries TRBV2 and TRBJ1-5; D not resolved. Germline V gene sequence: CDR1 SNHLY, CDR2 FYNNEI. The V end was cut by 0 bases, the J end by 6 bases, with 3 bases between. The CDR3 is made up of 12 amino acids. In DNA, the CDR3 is TGTGCCAGCAGTGAAGCGGGTCAGCCCCAGCATTTT. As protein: CASSEAGQPQHF.

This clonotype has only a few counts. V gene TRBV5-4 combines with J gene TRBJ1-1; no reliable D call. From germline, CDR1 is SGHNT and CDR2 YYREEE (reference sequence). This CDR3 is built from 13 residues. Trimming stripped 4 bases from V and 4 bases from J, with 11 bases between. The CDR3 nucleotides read TGTGCCAGCAGCACCGCACAAGCCACTGAAGCTTTCTTT. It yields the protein CASSTAQATEAFF.

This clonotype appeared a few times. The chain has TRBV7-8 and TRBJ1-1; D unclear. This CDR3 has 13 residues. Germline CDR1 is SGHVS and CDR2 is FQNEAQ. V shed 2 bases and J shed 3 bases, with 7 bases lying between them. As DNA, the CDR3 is TGTGCCAGCAGCTTATCGGTCGACACTGAAGCTTTCTTT. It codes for CASSLSVDTEAFF.

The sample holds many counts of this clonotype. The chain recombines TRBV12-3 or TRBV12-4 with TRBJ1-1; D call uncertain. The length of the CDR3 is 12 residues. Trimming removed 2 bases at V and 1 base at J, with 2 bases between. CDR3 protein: CASSLWNTEAFF. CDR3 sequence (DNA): TGTGCCAGCAGTTTATGGAACACTGAAGCTTTCTTT.